The sequence of this TCR beta chain was determined in a study of T cell changes during pregnancy in multiple sclerosis. Profiling relied on immunoSEQ multiplex PCR, and the TCRdb table lists in-frame clones only, not all of them. The sample lists tens of thousands of clones; roughly 93% were seen once. The CDR3 totals 17 residues. Germline CDR1 MDHEN, CDR2 SYDVKM. The trim removed 2 bases at V and 2 bases at J, leaving 9 bases unmatched. The V call is TRBV28, the J call TRBJ2-1; TRBD2 matches at 7 bases. Here the sequenced sample was peripheral blood, taken after pregnancy. The receptor's source is a female donor with multiple sclerosis, enrolled in a pregnancy study. In nucleotides, the CDR3 is TGTGCCAGCAGTTTACTCCAGATCGCGGGAGCCTACAATGAGCAGTTCTTC. Translation gives CASSLLQIAGAYNEQFF.